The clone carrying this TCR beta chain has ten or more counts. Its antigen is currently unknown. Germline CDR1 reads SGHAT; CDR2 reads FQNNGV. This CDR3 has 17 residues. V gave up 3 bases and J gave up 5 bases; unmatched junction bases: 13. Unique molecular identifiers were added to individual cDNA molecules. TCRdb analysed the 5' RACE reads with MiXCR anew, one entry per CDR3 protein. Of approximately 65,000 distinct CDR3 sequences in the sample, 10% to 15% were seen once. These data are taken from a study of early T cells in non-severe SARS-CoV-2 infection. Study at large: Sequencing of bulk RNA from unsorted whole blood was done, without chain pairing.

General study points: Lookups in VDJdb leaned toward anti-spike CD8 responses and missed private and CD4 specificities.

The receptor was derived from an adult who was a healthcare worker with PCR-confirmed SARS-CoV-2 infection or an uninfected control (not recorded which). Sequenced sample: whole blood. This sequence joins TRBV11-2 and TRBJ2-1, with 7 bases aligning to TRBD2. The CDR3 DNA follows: TGTGCCAGCAGCTTCGGACTAGGTTCGGCGAGTAACAATGAGCAGTTCTTC. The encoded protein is CASSFGLGSASNNEQFF.